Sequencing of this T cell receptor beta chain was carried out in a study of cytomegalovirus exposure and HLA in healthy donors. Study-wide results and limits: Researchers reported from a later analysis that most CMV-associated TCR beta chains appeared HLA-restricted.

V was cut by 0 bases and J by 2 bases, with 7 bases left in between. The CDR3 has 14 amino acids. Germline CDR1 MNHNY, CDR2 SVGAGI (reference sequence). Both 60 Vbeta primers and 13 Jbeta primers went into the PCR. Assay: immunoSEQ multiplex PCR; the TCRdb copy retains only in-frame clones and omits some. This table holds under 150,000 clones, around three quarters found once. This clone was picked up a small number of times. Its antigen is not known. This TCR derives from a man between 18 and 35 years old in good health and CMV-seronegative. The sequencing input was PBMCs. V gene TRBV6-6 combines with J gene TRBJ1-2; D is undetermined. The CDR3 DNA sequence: TGTGCCAGCAGTTACTCGCACGGGAACTATGGCTACACCTTC. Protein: CASSYSHGNYGYTF.